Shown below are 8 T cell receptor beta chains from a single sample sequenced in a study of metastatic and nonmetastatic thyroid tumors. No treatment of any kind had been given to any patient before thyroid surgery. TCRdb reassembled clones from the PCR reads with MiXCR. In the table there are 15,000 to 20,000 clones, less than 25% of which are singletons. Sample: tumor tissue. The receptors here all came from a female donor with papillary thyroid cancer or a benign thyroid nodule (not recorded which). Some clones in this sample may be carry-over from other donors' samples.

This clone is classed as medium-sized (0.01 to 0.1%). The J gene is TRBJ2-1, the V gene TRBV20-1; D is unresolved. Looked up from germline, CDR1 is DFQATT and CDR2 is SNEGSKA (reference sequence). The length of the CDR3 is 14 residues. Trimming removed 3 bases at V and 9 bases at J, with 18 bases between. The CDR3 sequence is CSASDERVSTEQFF. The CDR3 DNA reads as TGCAGTGCTAGTGATGAGCGTGTAAGCACTGAGCAGTTCTTC.

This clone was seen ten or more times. The CDR3 nucleotides are TGCAGTGCGTCCTCCGGAGTTGACACCGGGGAGCTGTTTTTT. Its protein is CSASSGVDTGELFF. This chain links TRBV20-1 with TRBJ2-2; unclear D gene. Germline CDR1 is DFQATT and CDR2 is SNEGSKA (reference sequence). The germline V and J ends were trimmed by 6 bases and 3 bases, with 14 bases remaining between them. This CDR3 has 14 amino acids.

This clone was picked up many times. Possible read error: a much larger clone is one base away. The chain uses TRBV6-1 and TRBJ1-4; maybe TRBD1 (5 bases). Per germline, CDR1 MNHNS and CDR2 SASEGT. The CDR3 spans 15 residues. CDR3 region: CASSRTGATNGKLFF. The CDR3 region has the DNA TGTGCCAGCAGTCGAACAGGAGCAACTAATGGAAAACTGTTTTTT.

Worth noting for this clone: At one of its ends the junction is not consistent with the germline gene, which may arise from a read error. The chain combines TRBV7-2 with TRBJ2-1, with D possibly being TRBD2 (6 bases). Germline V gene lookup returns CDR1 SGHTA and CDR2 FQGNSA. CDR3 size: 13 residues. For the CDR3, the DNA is TGTGCCATCAGCTTTAGCGGTATGGATGAGCAGTTCTTC. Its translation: CAISFSGMDEQFF.

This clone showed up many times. In DNA, the CDR3 is TGTGCCAGCAGCCCCAGGGGGACTAATGAAAAACTGTTTTTT. Translated: CASSPRGTNEKLFF. This chain joins TRBV5-6 and TRBJ1-4, with 7 bases lining up with TRBD1. The CDR3 covers 14 residues. The germline V gene has CDR1 SGHDT and CDR2 YYEEEE. J lost 2 bases, V lost 4 bases, and 2 bases had no gene match.

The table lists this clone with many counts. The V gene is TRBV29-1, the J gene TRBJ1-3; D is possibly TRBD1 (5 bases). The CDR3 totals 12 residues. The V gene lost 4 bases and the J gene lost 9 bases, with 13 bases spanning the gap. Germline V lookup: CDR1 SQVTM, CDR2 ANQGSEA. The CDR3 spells CSVGDRRGTIYF. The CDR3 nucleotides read TGCAGCGTTGGGGACCGCCGCGGCACCATATATTTT.

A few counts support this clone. This CDR3 reads CASSFSTGVNEQYF. For the CDR3, the DNA is TGTGCCAGCAGTTTTAGCACAGGGGTCAACGAGCAGTACTTC. The chain is built from TRBV12-3 or TRBV12-4 and TRBJ2-7; 7 bases agree with TRBD1. V shed 3 bases, J shed 5 bases, and the junction held 7 bases outside the gene matches. The length of the CDR3 is 14 residues.

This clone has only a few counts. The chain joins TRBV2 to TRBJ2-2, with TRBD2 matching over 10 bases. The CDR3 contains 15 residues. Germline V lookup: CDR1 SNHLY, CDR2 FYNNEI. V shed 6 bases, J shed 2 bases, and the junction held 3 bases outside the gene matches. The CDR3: CASSPSGGNTGELFF. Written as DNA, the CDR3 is TGTGCCAGCAGCCCTAGCGGGGGAAACACCGGGGAGCTGTTTTTT. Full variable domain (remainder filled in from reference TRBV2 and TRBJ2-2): EPEVTQTPSHQVTQMGQEVILRCVPISNHLYFYWYRQILGQKVEFLVSFYNNEISEKSEIFDDQFSVERPDGSNFTLKIRSTKLEDSAMYFCASSPSGGNTGELFFGEGSRLTVL.